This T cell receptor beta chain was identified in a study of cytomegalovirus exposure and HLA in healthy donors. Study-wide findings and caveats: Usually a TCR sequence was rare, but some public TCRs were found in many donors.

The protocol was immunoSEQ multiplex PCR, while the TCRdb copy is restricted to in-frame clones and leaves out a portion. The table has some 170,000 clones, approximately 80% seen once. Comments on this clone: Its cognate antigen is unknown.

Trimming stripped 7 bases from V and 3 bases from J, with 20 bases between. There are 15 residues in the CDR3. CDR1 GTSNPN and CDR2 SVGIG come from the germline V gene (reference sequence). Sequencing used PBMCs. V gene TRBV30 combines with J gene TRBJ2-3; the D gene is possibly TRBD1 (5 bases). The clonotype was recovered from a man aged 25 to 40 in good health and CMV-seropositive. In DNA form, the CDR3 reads TGTGCCTTCCTCCCCTGGGGCAGGGCAACAGATACGCAGTATTTT. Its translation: CAFLPWGRATDTQYF.